What follows are 32 T cell receptor beta chains derived from one specimen sequenced in a study of identical twins' blood T cells. TCRdb analysed the 5' RACE reads with MiXCR anew, one entry per CDR3 protein. This table holds hundreds of thousands of distinct CDR3 sequences, roughly 28% found once. The material sequenced was PBMCs. The receptors originated from a woman aged 18 to 49 in good health.

The V call is TRBV7-2, the J call TRBJ1-3; maybe TRBD1 (5 bases). CDR1 is SGHTA, CDR2 FQGNSA, per germline. The CDR3 covers 16 residues. The V and J ends lost 5 bases and 8 bases respectively, with 22 bases between them. The CDR3 coding sequence is TGTGCCAGCAGCGCGGCGGGGGACCCCAAGGGATACACCATATATTTT. It codes for CASSAAGDPKGYTIYF.

Many counts were recorded for this clonotype. The gene calls are TRBV28 and TRBJ2-3; D is ambiguous. CDR3 length: 12 residues. The ends were cut back, 6 bases at V and 5 bases at J, with 9 bases in the middle. In germline, CDR1 is MDHEN, CDR2 SYDVKM. CDR3 in amino acids: CASSLPEDTQYF. The CDR3 DNA reads TGTGCCAGCAGCCTCCCGGAAGATACGCAGTATTTT.

The rearrangement joins TRBV15 to TRBJ2-7; D unclear. Per the germline V gene, CDR1 is LNHNV and CDR2 is YYDKDF (reference sequence). The ends were cut back, 5 bases at V and 5 bases at J, with 13 bases in the middle. This CDR3 is built from 13 residues. The CDR3 is CATSGDRFNEQYF. CDR3 bases: TGTGCCACCAGCGGTGACCGATTCAACGAGCAGTACTTC.

The chain links TRBV11-2 to TRBJ1-2, with TRBD1 matching over 7 bases. The V gene end was trimmed by 5 bases and the J gene end by 4 bases; junction bases not matched to a gene: 7. The CDR3 runs to 14 residues. From germline, CDR1 is SGHAT and CDR2 FQNNGV. For the CDR3, the DNA is TGTGCCAGCAGCGAAACCGGGACAGTCTATGGCTACACCTTC. Translation gives CASSETGTVYGYTF. The full variable domain, rest sourced from reference TRBV11-2 and TRBJ1-2, is EAGVAQSPRYKIIEKRQSVAFWCNPISGHATLYWYQQILGQGPKLLIQFQNNGVVDDSQLPKDRFSAERLKGVDSTLKIQPAKLEDSAVYLCASSETGTVYGYTFGSGTRLTVV.

The rearrangement joins TRBV9 to TRBJ1-2; D is perhaps TRBD1 (6 bases). Per the germline V gene, CDR1 is SGDLS and CDR2 is YYNGEE. V was shortened by 5 bases and J by 4 bases, with 18 bases between the two germline ends. The CDR3 length is 15 residues. The CDR3 region is CASSGEGGTSYGYTF. As DNA, the CDR3 is TGTGCCAGCAGTGGGGAGGGGGGAACTAGCTATGGCTACACCTTC.

This clonotype was seen once. The chain carries TRBV18 and TRBJ2-1, with unresolved D. Germline assignment: CDR1 KGHSH and CDR2 LQKENI. V was trimmed by 3 bases and J by 7 bases, leaving 19 bases between them. The CDR3 spans 16 residues. This CDR3 reads CASSPQRAVGLNEQFF. CDR3 nucleotides: TGTGCCAGCTCACCGCAACGGGCGGTAGGTCTAAATGAGCAGTTCTTC. The full variable domain, with the rest looked up from reference TRBV18 and TRBJ2-1, is NAGVMQNPRHLVRRRGQEARLRCSPMKGHSHVYWYRQLPEEGLKFMVYLQKENIIDESGMPKERFSAEFPKEGPSILRIQQVVRGDSAAYFCASSPQRAVGLNEQFFGPGTRLTVL.

This clonotype was seen at least ten times. At one end the junction does not follow the germline gene, possibly because of a read error. The chain links TRBV11-2 to TRBJ2-3, with D unresolved. Germline V gives CDR1 SGHAT, CDR2 FQNNGV. The CDR3 length is 12 residues. The CDR3 bases are TGCGCCAGCAGCTTGGTTGGAGATACGCAGTATTTT. Encoded protein: CASSLVGDTQYF.

This clonotype has only a few counts. V usage is TRBV2 and J usage is TRBJ2-3; D remains unclear. Germline CDR1 SNHLY, CDR2 FYNNEI. The CDR3 totals 13 residues. V dropped 2 bases and J dropped 5 bases, with 8 bases sitting between them. DNA for the CDR3: TGTGCCAGCAGTGAATCTTGGGTAGATACGCAGTATTTT. Its protein is CASSESWVDTQYF. Full variable domain (missing parts from reference TRBV2 and TRBJ2-3): EPEVTQTPSHQVTQMGQEVILRCVPISNHLYFYWYRQILGQKVEFLVSFYNNEISEKSEIFDDQFSVERPDGSNFTLKIRSTKLEDSAMYFCASSESWVDTQYFGPGTRLTVL.

This clonotype was observed many times. V gene TRBV20-1 combines with J gene TRBJ2-7; the match to TRBD1 covers 8 bases. Germline CDR1 and CDR2: DFQATT and SNEGSKA (reference sequence). J lost 3 bases, V lost 7 bases, and 2 bases had no gene match. The CDR3 covers 11 residues. DNA for the CDR3: TGCAGTGGACAGGGGAGCTACGAGCAGTACTTC. Amino acid sequence: CSGQGSYEQYF.

The rearrangement joins TRBV7-9 to TRBJ2-1, with a tentative D call TRBD2 (5 bases). In germline, CDR1 is SEHNR, CDR2 FQNEAQ (reference sequence). V was shortened by 5 bases and J by 3 bases, with 14 bases between the two germline ends. This CDR3 is 15 amino acids long. CDR3 coding DNA: TGTGCCAGCAGCGCGGACTCGATAAACTACAATGAGCAGTTCTTC. Translation: CASSADSINYNEQFF.

This clonotype was seen only a few times. The gene calls are TRBV7-8 and TRBJ1-5; 11 positions agree with TRBD1. Germline CDR1 is SGHVS and CDR2 is FQNEAQ. This CDR3 has 14 residues. V lost 5 bases to trimming and J lost 7 bases; unmatched junction nucleotides: 4. CDR3 nucleotide sequence: TGTGCCAGCAGCATCGGACAGGGGGCCCAGCCCCAGCATTTT. As protein: CASSIGQGAQPQHF.

V gene TRBV9 combines with J gene TRBJ2-2; no reliable D call. The V and J ends lost 1 base and 7 bases respectively, with 8 bases between them. CDR1 SGDLS and CDR2 YYNGEE come from the germline V gene. The CDR3 consists of 13 residues. This chain's CDR3 is CASSVSWIGELFF. In DNA form, the CDR3 reads TGTGCCAGCAGCGTATCGTGGATCGGGGAGCTGTTTTTT.

The sample holds a few counts of this clonotype. The chain uses TRBV29-1 and TRBJ1-2; TRBD1 might be the D (5 bases). This CDR3 has 16 amino acids. Looked up from germline, CDR1 is SQVTM and CDR2 is ANQGSEA. The ends were cut back, 4 bases at V and 7 bases at J, with 25 bases in the middle. CDR3 region: CSVVPLGRQTGGGYTF. The CDR3 coding sequence is TGCAGCGTTGTCCCCCTCGGACGACAGACTGGGGGTGGCTACACCTTC.

This clonotype has more than one count but fewer than ten. V and J are TRBV20-1 and TRBJ2-1; no definite D call. Trimming cost V 5 bases and J 2 bases, with 22 bases left between them. The CDR3 runs 17 residues. Germline CDR1 and CDR2: DFQATT and SNEGSKA (reference sequence). DNA of the CDR3: TGCAGTGCTCCGCATGGACGGCACGGATTGACCTACAATGAGCAGTTCTTC. Protein: CSAPHGRHGLTYNEQFF.

The chain uses TRBV20-1 and TRBJ1-2, with 10 bases identical to TRBD1. The CDR3 consists of 19 residues. Germline values: CDR1 DFQATT, CDR2 SNEGSKA (reference sequence). The J segment lost 0 bases and the V segment lost 3 bases, leaving 16 bases of the junction unmatched. CDR3 loop: CSARGDRGPKTSTNYGYTF. In DNA form, the CDR3 reads TGCAGTGCTAGGGGGGACAGGGGACCGAAAACGTCAACTAACTATGGCTACACCTTC.

The DNA for the CDR3 is TGCAGTGCTAGTCGAACAGGGGACACGTATCGGCAGTTCTTC. Translated: CSASRTGDTYRQFF. The genes are TRBV20-1 and TRBJ2-1; 7 bases match TRBD1. V was clipped by 3 bases and J by 12 bases; unmatched bases: 14. The V gene's germline CDR1 is DFQATT and CDR2 SNEGSKA (reference sequence). This CDR3 is 14 amino acids long.

This clonotype has only a few counts. This chain joins TRBV14 and TRBJ1-1; D call uncertain. Trimming took off 1 base at V and 5 bases at J, with 17 bases between the two ends. The CDR3 runs 16 residues. CDR1 is SGHDN and CDR2 is FVKESK in the germline V gene. Written as DNA, the CDR3 is TGTGCCAGCAGCCAAGGACGACGGACCCTGGGGACTGAAGCTTTCTTT. This sequence encodes CASSQGRRTLGTEAFF.

This clonotype was observed a handful of times. V gene TRBV5-1 combines with J gene TRBJ1-1; a possible D gene is TRBD1 (5 bases). With 2 bases removed from V and 1 base from J, the gap between germline ends came to 12 bases. Germline CDR1 is SGHRS and CDR2 is YFSETQ. There are 15 residues in the CDR3. The chain's CDR3 is CASSFVTGGNTEAFF. Written as DNA, the CDR3 is TGCGCCAGCAGCTTCGTGACCGGGGGGAACACTGAAGCTTTCTTT.

J is TRBJ1-1 and V is TRBV28; D possibly corresponds to TRBD1 (6 bases). The CDR3 is 13 residues long. Germline V gene sequence: CDR1 MDHEN, CDR2 SYDVKM. Trimming cost V 8 bases and J 4 bases, with 14 bases left between them. The DNA of the CDR3 is TGTGCCAGCCTGGGGGGGGCGCGCACTGAAGCTTTCTTT. It is translated as CASLGGARTEAFF.

This clonotype occurred a few times. The chain combines TRBV5-1 with TRBJ1-1; no reliable D call. Germline assignment: CDR1 SGHRS and CDR2 YFSETQ. Between the trimmed V and J ends, which lost 1 base and 2 bases, there was a span of 12 bases. This CDR3 has 15 amino acids. CDR3 bases: TGCGCCAGCAGCTTGCGGGGATCTGTAAACACTGAAGCTTTCTTT. It is translated as CASSLRGSVNTEAFF.

V gene TRBV20-1 combines with J gene TRBJ2-3, with D hard to call. The CDR3 consists of 13 residues. Germline V gene lookup returns CDR1 DFQATT and CDR2 SNEGSKA (reference sequence). The V and J ends lost 3 bases and 1 base respectively, with 8 bases between them. The DNA for the CDR3 is TGCAGTGCTAGTTGGCCAGGCACAGATACGCAGTATTTT. Translating it yields CSASWPGTDTQYF.

The rearrangement joins TRBV20-1 to TRBJ2-1, with 9 positions matching TRBD2. The CDR3 contains 16 residues. Germline CDR1 and CDR2: DFQATT and SNEGSKA (reference sequence). J was trimmed by 3 bases and V by 0 bases; bases with no gene match: 6. The CDR3: CSARDLARGGYNEQFF. The CDR3, as DNA: TGCAGTGCTAGAGATCTGGCGCGGGGGGGCTACAATGAGCAGTTCTTC.

A few counts support this clonotype. The J gene is TRBJ1-2, the V gene TRBV20-1; D is unclear. Germline V gene data show CDR1 as DFQATT and CDR2 as SNEGSKA (reference sequence). V was shortened by 5 bases and J by 3 bases, with 13 bases between the two germline ends. This CDR3 has 13 amino acids. CDR3 sequence: CSAEPAGHYGYTF. For the CDR3, the DNA is TGCAGTGCTGAGCCCGCCGGCCACTATGGCTACACCTTC.

This clonotype was detected a few times. This chain connects TRBV10-3 to TRBJ2-3; a weak D match, TRBD2 (6 bases). The germline V gene encodes CDR1 ENHRY and CDR2 SYGVKD. CDR3 length: 17 amino acids. With 4 bases removed from V and 2 bases from J, the gap between germline ends came to 19 bases. In DNA form, the CDR3 reads TGTGCCATCAGTGGGGGGGAGTCGGCCATTACCACAGATACGCAGTATTTT. Translating gives CAISGGESAITTDTQYF.

The chain joins TRBV20-1 to TRBJ1-2, with 8 positions matching TRBD1. V gave up 4 bases and J gave up 7 bases; unmatched junction bases: 5. The CDR3 is 12 amino acids. CDR1 and CDR2 (germline): DFQATT, SNEGSKA (reference sequence). CDR3 nucleotides: TGCAGTGCTACCCAGGGGGCGCGTGGCTACACCTTC. Protein: CSATQGARGYTF.

This clonotype was observed a handful of times. The rearrangement uses TRBV10-3 and TRBJ1-4; D gene unclear. Germline CDR1 and CDR2: ENHRY and SYGVKD. CDR3 length equals 12 residues. Trimming removed 9 bases from V and 1 base from J, with 6 bases in between. The CDR3 DNA reads as TGTGCCATACGTGGAACTAATGAAAAACTGTTTTTT. Translated: CAIRGTNEKLFF.

This clonotype was seen more than once but under ten times. The V gene is TRBV9, the J gene TRBJ1-1, with a possible D match to TRBD1 (6 bases). Germline CDR1 and CDR2: SGDLS and YYNGEE. Trimming removed 3 bases at V and 4 bases at J, with 13 bases between. This CDR3 has 14 amino acids. The CDR3 spells CASSDAPGATEAFF. The CDR3 coding sequence is TGTGCCAGCAGCGATGCACCAGGGGCCACTGAAGCTTTCTTT.

This clonotype was seen ten or more times. The chain employs TRBV21-1 and TRBJ2-3; the table's D call, TRBD1, has no DNA check behind it. TRBV21-1 is a known pseudogene. The CDR3 has 15 amino acids. The CDR3 DNA follows: TGTGCCAGCAGCACGAGGGACGCGGGGGCAGATACGCTGTATTTT. This encodes CASSTRDAGADTLYF.

This clonotype was seen only a few times. The V call is TRBV6-5, the J call TRBJ1-4; perhaps TRBD1 as D (5 bases). This CDR3 has 17 residues. V was trimmed by 0 bases and J by 5 bases, leaving 16 bases between them. Germline V gene sequence: CDR1 MNHEY, CDR2 SVGAGI. This CDR3 reads CASSYSYTGRRNEKLFF. The DNA of the CDR3 is TGTGCCAGCAGTTACTCTTACACAGGACGCCGGAATGAAAAACTGTTTTTT.

Worth noting for this clonotype: The junction and the germline gene differ at one end; a read error may be behind it. The chain uses TRBV6-1 and TRBJ1-1, with D maybe TRBD1 (5 bases). CDR1 and CDR2 from the germline V gene are MNHNS and SASEGT. This CDR3 has 14 residues. CDR3 loop: CASSVRGSGTKAFF. Here the CDR3 DNA reads TGTGCCAGCAGTGTAAGGGGTAGTGGCACTAAAGCTTTCTTT.

This sequence joins TRBV5-1 and TRBJ1-2, with D possibly matching TRBD1 (5 bases). CDR3 length: 11 amino acids. Trimming cost V 9 bases and J 2 bases, with 8 bases left between them. Germline-derived CDR1 and CDR2 are SGHRS and YFSETQ. The CDR3 spells CANRKNYGYTF. The CDR3 region has the DNA TGCGCCAACAGGAAGAACTATGGCTACACCTTC.

The V and J genes are TRBV13 and TRBJ2-7; 9 bases align to TRBD2. J was trimmed by 6 bases and V by 6 bases; bases with no gene match: 12. Looked up from germline, CDR1 is PRHDT and CDR2 is FYEKMQ (reference sequence). The CDR3 is made up of 15 amino acids. CDR3 sequence reads: CASSLSGGEGSEQYF. The CDR3 nucleotides are TGTGCCAGCAGTCTTAGCGGGGGAGAAGGAAGCGAGCAGTACTTC.